Listed below are T cell receptor beta chains from one sample, sequenced in a study of T cell responses to AZD1222 COVID-19 vaccine. Using immunoSEQ multiplex PCR, the repertoire was profiled, and TCRdb retains in-frame clones only, with some absent. The sample has 150,000 to 200,000 clones, approximately 94% seen once. Source: peripheral blood, taken on day 0 of AZD1222 vaccination. All receptors come from an adult in good health. Both conserved end residues are part of each CDR3. D genes are given only for firm matches. Clone sizes are given selectively: once, few, many, or a class where the clone is expanded.

J | length | V | D | size | CDR3 | DNA
TRBJ2-2 | 14 | TRBV28 | TRBD2 | NA | CASSITSATGELFF | TGTGCCAGCAGTATCACTAGCGCCACCGGGGAGCTGTTTTTT
TRBJ1-1 | 13 | TRBV7-2 | NA | NA | CASSVDPNTEAFF | TGTGCCAGCAGCGTCGACCCGAACACTGAAGCTTTCTTT
TRBJ1-3 | 17 | TRBV27 | TRBD1 | NA | CASSLEGGPSSGNTIYF | TGTGCCAGCAGCCTGGAAGGGGGCCCTAGCTCTGGAAACACCATATATTTT
TRBJ2-3 | 15 | TRBV7-2 | NA | NA | CASSPRGSSTDTQYF | TGTGCCAGCAGCCCCCGGGGGTCTAGCACAGATACGCAGTATTTT
TRBJ2-7 | 17 | TRBV3-1/TRBV3-2 | TRBD2 | NA | CASSQGLAGAFSYEQYF | TGTGCCAGCAGCCAGGGACTAGCGGGAGCTTTCTCCTACGAGCAGTACTTC
TRBJ2-7 | 16 | TRBV10-3 | NA | NA | CAISEYRSGSNYEQYF | TGTGCCATCAGTGAGTATCGGTCCGGGAGTAACTACGAGCAGTACTTC
TRBJ2-5 | 14 | TRBV5-1 | NA | NA | CASSPRIGQETQYF | TGCGCCAGCAGCCCCCGGATCGGACAAGAGACCCAGTACTTC
TRBJ1-1 | 15 | TRBV5-1 | NA | NA | CASSFSIIMNTEAFF | TGCGCCAGCAGCTTCTCGATAATCATGAACACTGAAGCTTTCTTT
TRBJ2-7 | 13 | TRBV6-5 | NA | NA | CASSYDSSNEQYF | TGTGCCAGCAGTTACGATTCTAGTAACGAGCAGTACTTC
TRBJ1-5 | 15 | TRBV30 | NA | NA | CAWSMGQPSNQPQHF | TGTGCCTGGAGTATGGGTCAGCCCAGCAATCAGCCCCAGCATTTT
TRBJ2-3 | 13 | TRBV9 | NA | NA | CASSVTFTDTQYF | TGTGCCAGCAGCGTAACGTTCACAGATACGCAGTATTTT
TRBJ2-1 | 14 | TRBV24-1 | NA | NA | CATSEKGVYNEQFF | TGTGCCACCAGTGAGAAAGGGGTCTACAATGAGCAGTTCTTC
TRBJ2-7 | 15 | TRBV6-5 | TRBD2 | NA | CASRLGLAGSYEQYF | TGTGCCAGCCGTTTGGGACTAGCGGGATCCTACGAGCAGTACTTC
TRBJ2-7 | 14 | TRBV30 | TRBD2 | NA | CAWAPTSVSYEQYF | TGTGCCTGGGCCCCGACTAGCGTTTCCTACGAGCAGTACTTC
TRBJ2-7 | 17 | TRBV28 | TRBD2 | NA | CASRVAILSGSSYEQYF | TGTGCCAGCCGGGTCGCTATACTTAGCGGGAGCTCCTACGAGCAGTACTTC
TRBJ1-5 | 16 | TRBV18 | NA | NA | CASSPIMGSGNQPQHF | TGTGCCAGCTCACCGATCATGGGTAGTGGCAATCAGCCCCAGCATTTT
TRBJ1-5 | 21 | TRBV7-3 | TRBD1 | NA | CASSLQGAKGTAQNSNQPQHF | TGTGCCAGCAGCTTACAAGGGGCGAAAGGGACAGCACAAAATAGCAATCAGCCCCAGCATTTT
TRBJ2-3 | 17 | TRBV4-2 | TRBD2 | NA | CASSQRFGLADTDTQYF | TGTGCCAGCAGCCAACGGTTTGGACTAGCGGACACAGATACGCAGTATTTT
TRBJ2-7 | 15 | TRBV7-6 | TRBD2 | once | CASSFEREGLYEQYF | TGTGCCAGCAGCTTCGAGCGGGAGGGCCTCTACGAGCAGTACTTC
TRBJ1-1 | 13 | TRBV12-3/TRBV12-4 | NA | NA | CASSLRRDTEAFF | TGTGCCAGCAGTTTACGAAGGGACACTGAAGCTTTCTTT
TRBJ2-1 | 11 | TRBV6-5 | NA | NA | CASSHPPEQFF | TGTGCCAGCAGCCATCCGCCAGAGCAGTTCTTC
TRBJ2-7 | 13 | TRBV5-4 | NA | NA | CASSPDGSYEQYF | TGTGCCAGCAGCCCGGACGGGTCCTACGAGCAGTACTTC
TRBJ1-2 | 16 | TRBV14 | NA | NA | CASSRGRPGIAEGYTF | TGTGCCAGCAGCCGAGGCCGCCCGGGGATAGCGGAGGGCTACACCTTC
TRBJ2-1 | 13 | TRBV7-3 | NA | once | CASSLTSLNEQFF | TGTGCCAGCAGCCTAACTAGCCTCAATGAGCAGTTCTTC
TRBJ1-1 | 12 | TRBV29-1 | NA | NA | CSVSHMNTEAFF | TGCAGCGTTAGCCACATGAACACTGAAGCTTTCTTT
TRBJ2-7 | 14 | TRBV5-1 | NA | NA | CASSLVGGSYEQYF | TGCGCCAGCAGCTTGGTCGGCGGGTCCTACGAGCAGTACTTC
TRBJ2-5 | 18 | TRBV19 | TRBD2 | NA | CASSPTGTSGSSQGTQYF | TGTGCCAGTAGTCCGACCGGGACTAGCGGGAGTTCCCAAGGGACCCAGTACTTC
TRBJ2-5 | 14 | TRBV29-1 | NA | NA | CSVLPPGVQETQYF | TGCAGCGTATTACCGCCCGGGGTCCAAGAGACCCAGTACTTC
TRBJ2-1 | 16 | TRBV5-1 | NA | NA | CASSLASGLTYNEQFF | TGCGCCAGCAGCTTGGCCTCGGGGCTGACCTACAATGAGCAGTTCTTC
TRBJ2-3 | 14 | TRBV9 | NA | NA | CASSFDSYTDTQYF | TGTGCCAGCAGCTTTGACTCCTACACAGATACGCAGTATTTT
TRBJ2-2 | 15 | TRBV28 | TRBD2 | NA | CASSGTRDVAGELFF | TGTGCCAGCAGTGGGACTAGGGATGTGGCCGGGGAGCTGTTTTTT
TRBJ2-7 | 18 | TRBV3-1/TRBV3-2 | NA | NA | CASSLPQPFETANYEQYF | TGTGCCAGCAGCCTACCCCAGCCCTTTGAGACAGCAAACTACGAGCAGTACTTC
TRBJ1-1 | 16 | TRBV10-3 | NA | NA | CAISENPTGPNTEAFF | TGTGCCATCAGTGAGAATCCAACAGGGCCCAACACTGAAGCTTTCTTT
TRBJ2-1 | 13 | TRBV19 | NA | NA | CASSIVGNNEQFF | TGTGCCAGTAGTATAGTAGGGAACAATGAGCAGTTCTTC
TRBJ2-3 | 14 | TRBV10-2 | TRBD1 | NA | CASGTGLVTDTQYF | TGCGCCAGCGGGACAGGTTTAGTCACAGATACGCAGTATTTT
TRBJ1-5 | 15 | TRBV7-3 | TRBD1 | NA | CASSARTGVSQPQHF | TGTGCCAGCAGCGCCAGAACAGGGGTGAGTCAGCCCCAGCATTTT
TRBJ2-7 | 16 | TRBV5-5 | TRBD2 | once | CASSLVGTSGSYEQYF | TGTGCCAGCAGCTTGGTCGGGACTAGCGGGAGTTACGAGCAGTACTTC
TRBJ1-1 | 12 | TRBV28 | NA | NA | CAGARDPRKAFF | TGTGCCGGGGCCCGGGACCCTCGTAAAGCTTTCTTT
TRBJ1-4 | 15 | TRBV6-2/TRBV6-3 | TRBD1 | once | CASSYRAGGQEKLFF | TGTGCCAGCAGTTATCGGGCAGGGGGACAGGAAAAACTGTTTTTT
TRBJ1-2 | 14 | TRBV6-5 | TRBD1 | NA | CASSPGQANYGYTF | TGTGCCAGCAGTCCGGGACAGGCCAACTATGGCTACACCTTC
TRBJ2-7 | 13 | TRBV28 | NA | once | CASSLLGGYEQYF | TGTGCCAGCAGTTTACTCGGCGGCTACGAGCAGTACTTC
TRBJ1-2 | 15 | TRBV24-1 | NA | NA | CATSPADRTNYGYTF | TGTGCCACCAGTCCCGCCGACAGAACTAACTATGGCTACACCTTC
TRBJ1-3 | 14 | TRBV27 | TRBD1 | NA | CASRGQSSGNTIYF | TGTGCCAGTAGGGGACAGAGCTCTGGAAACACCATATATTTT
TRBJ1-1 | 12 | TRBV28 | NA | NA | CASSATSREAFF | TGTGCCAGCAGCGCAACCAGCCGCGAAGCTTTCTTT
TRBJ1-5 | 16 | TRBV6-6 | NA | NA | CASSRWGTDSNQPQHF | TGTGCCAGCAGTCGATGGGGGACGGATAGCAATCAGCCCCAGCATTTT
TRBJ2-7 | 13 | TRBV6-5 | NA | NA | CASSYGGSDEQYF | TGTGCCAGCAGTTATGGGGGATCGGACGAGCAGTACTTC
TRBJ1-6 | 13 | TRBV9 | NA | NA | CASSKTRDSPLHF | TGTGCCAGCAGCAAGACCAGGGATTCACCCCTCCACTTT
TRBJ2-2 | 14 | TRBV5-1 | NA | NA | CASSLVGWPGELFF | TGCGCCAGCAGCTTGGTTGGGTGGCCCGGGGAGCTGTTTTTT
TRBJ2-2 | 13 | TRBV10-3 | TRBD1 | NA | CAIGQGVTGELFF | TGTGCCATCGGACAGGGGGTCACCGGGGAGCTGTTTTTT
TRBJ1-4 | 16 | TRBV30 | TRBD1 | NA | CAWSGARTGVGEKLFF | TGTGCCTGGAGCGGTGCTCGGACAGGGGTAGGTGAAAAACTGTTTTTT
TRBJ1-2 | 14 | TRBV5-4 | NA | NA | CASSLRGSNYGYTF | TGTGCCAGCAGCTTGCGTGGGTCTAACTATGGCTACACCTTC
TRBJ1-4 | 14 | TRBV9 | NA | NA | CASSVSGRNEKLFF | TGTGCCAGCAGCGTATCAGGGCGGAATGAAAAACTGTTTTTT
TRBJ1-6 | 16 | TRBV5-4 | TRBD1 | NA | CASSGGDRGLSSPLHF | TGTGCCAGCAGCGGGGGGGACAGGGGGCTCAGTTCACCCCTCCACTTT
TRBJ2-1 | 16 | TRBV24-1 | NA | NA | CATSDSDTGPNNEQFF | TGTGCCACCAGTGATTCGGATACCGGGCCTAACAATGAGCAGTTCTTC
TRBJ2-7 | 14 | TRBV25-1 | TRBD1 | NA | CASSQGQFAYEQYF | TGTGCCAGCAGTCAGGGACAGTTTGCCTACGAGCAGTACTTC
TRBJ1-1 | 14 | TRBV11-2 | NA | NA | CASSLPGMNTEAFF | TGTGCCAGCAGCTTGCCAGGGATGAACACTGAAGCTTTCTTT
TRBJ2-2 | 15 | TRBV9 | NA | NA | CASSVAGANTGELFF | TGTGCCAGCAGCGTAGCTGGCGCGAACACCGGGGAGCTGTTTTTT
TRBJ2-7 | 15 | TRBV7-2 | NA | NA | CASTSSGLYSYEQYF | TGTGCCAGCACCTCCTCTGGGCTGTATTCCTACGAGCAGTACTTC
TRBJ1-5 | 15 | TRBV7-9 | NA | NA | CASSLGDGANQPQHF | TGTGCCAGCAGCTTAGGAGATGGGGCCAATCAGCCCCAGCATTTT
TRBJ1-1 | 13 | TRBV28 | NA | NA | CASSRHPRGEAFF | TGTGCCAGCAGCCGACACCCCAGGGGTGAAGCTTTCTTT